This T cell receptor beta chain appears in the sequencing data of a study of tumor-infiltrating lymphocytes in primary liver carcinoma. Study details: The patients presented with primary liver carcinoma, which was managed through surgical resection. Read depth, roughly 3.65 to 7.13 million productive TCRbeta reads, did not differ significantly between tissues. Whole-study results and caveats: Tumor region pairs outstripped tumor-adjacent and tumor-blood pairs in overlap.

Details on this clonotype: What it recognizes is unknown.

TCR beta cDNA came from about 450 ng total RNA, primed with a constant-region primer. What produced the TCR beta libraries was three nested multiplex PCR rounds using slightly modified ARM-PCR. The opening two PCR rounds, around 9 cycles each, paired TRBV1-TRBV30 forward primers with a C-beta reverse primer. Each CDR3 protein gets one entry after TCRdb re-called the multiplex PCR reads with MiXCR. The sample lists about 320,000 distinct CDR3 sequences, almost 60% occurring once. Blood RNA came from unsorted whole blood; germline DNA was also extracted. Germline values: CDR1 LNHDA, CDR2 SQIVND (reference sequence). V was cut by 11 bases and J by 2 bases, with 14 bases left in between. The CDR3 covers 13 residues.

This rearrangement joins TRBV19 to TRBJ2-3; tentative D call: TRBD1 (6 bases). The specimen sequenced was peripheral blood. The origin of this receptor is a woman younger than 45 with primary liver carcinoma and hepatitis B virus infection. The chain's CDR3 is CASQGRVTDTQYF. In DNA form, the CDR3 reads TGTGCCTCTCAGGGGCGCGTCACAGATACGCAGTATTTT.